This T cell receptor (beta chain) is from a study of cytomegalovirus exposure and HLA in healthy donors. Whole-study results and caveats: The tendency of first-cohort TCR clusters to co-occur in the roughly 120 validation repertoires was the finding of a later analysis. Many donors shared some public TCRs, even though most TCR sequences were rare. Reports indicated that the classifier achieved high specificity and sensitivity in diagnosing cytomegalovirus status. Overall, under 200 TCR beta chains were annotated as cytomegalovirus-associated.

CDR1 MNHEY and CDR2 SMNVEV come from the germline V gene (reference sequence). The CDR3 has 13 amino acids. Trimming removed 6 bases from V and 3 bases from J, with 11 bases in between. Clones were read by immunoSEQ multiplex PCR, and TCRdb kept only the in-frame ones, dropping some. The sample has approximately 260,000 clones, 86% seen once. This clone was observed once. The antigen is undetermined. The sequenced material came from PBMCs. This sequence was found in a woman between 18 and 29 years old in good health and CMV-seronegative. This chain joins TRBV27 and TRBJ1-1; a possible D gene is TRBD1 (5 bases). The CDR3 DNA follows: TGTGCCAGCAGCCCAAGGGGCCACACTGAAGCTTTCTTT. Translated: CASSPRGHTEAFF.